This is a list of T cell receptor beta chains from one sample in a study of response to subunit inactivated influenza vaccine. TCRdb re-called the RT-PCR reads through MiXCR, storing one row per CDR3 protein. The repertoire holds around 520,000 distinct CDR3 sequences, 25% seen once, with less than 2.5% in the top ten. The sample here was CD4+ T cells sorted from PBMCs, taken around 5 days after vaccination. The receptors were gathered from a man aged 45 to 65 who received an inactivated influenza vaccine. CDR3s include the opening cysteine and the closing phenylalanine or tryptophan. Each record gives: CDR3 DNA, CDR3 protein, clone size, D gene, J gene, V gene. The D gene is left open where the match is weak. Not all rows give a size; the values are once, few, many and, for expanded clones, a class.

cdr3_nt: TGTGCCAGCAGCCCACGGGCGGGGAGGGCAGATACGCAGTATTTT
cdr3_aa: CASSPRAGRADTQYF
clone_size: NA
d_call: TRBD2
j_call: TRBJ2-3
v_call: TRBV7-8

cdr3_nt: TGCAGCGTTGTTGGCAGGATGACCTCCGAGCAGTACTTC
cdr3_aa: CSVVGRMTSEQYF
clone_size: few
d_call: NA
j_call: TRBJ2-7
v_call: TRBV29-1

cdr3_nt: TGTGCCAGCTCGAGGGTGAGGGACTATGGCTACACCTTC
cdr3_aa: CASSRVRDYGYTF
clone_size: few
d_call: NA
j_call: TRBJ1-2
v_call: TRBV6-2/TRBV6-3

cdr3_nt: TGTGCCAGCAGCCACCCGAAGACCTACGAGCAGTACTTC
cdr3_aa: CASSHPKTYEQYF
clone_size: few
d_call: NA
j_call: TRBJ2-7
v_call: TRBV4-2

cdr3_nt: TGTGCCAGCAGCCAAGATCGTACGACCCTCTACGAGCAGTACTTC
cdr3_aa: CASSQDRTTLYEQYF
clone_size: NA
d_call: NA
j_call: TRBJ2-7
v_call: TRBV4-2

cdr3_nt: TGTGCCAGCAGTTTACGGGACCCTGGGATTTATGGCTACACCTTC
cdr3_aa: CASSLRDPGIYGYTF
clone_size: NA
d_call: NA
j_call: TRBJ1-2
v_call: TRBV6-5

cdr3_nt: TGCAGCGTCAAACAGGGAAGGAACTCCTACGAGCAGTACTTC
cdr3_aa: CSVKQGRNSYEQYF
clone_size: few
d_call: NA
j_call: TRBJ2-7
v_call: TRBV29-1

cdr3_nt: TGTGCCAGCAGTCAAGGACAGTCCTACAATGAGCAGTTCTTC
cdr3_aa: CASSQGQSYNEQFF
clone_size: NA
d_call: NA
j_call: TRBJ2-1
v_call: TRBV28

cdr3_nt: TGTGCCAGCTCCCCGGGACGGATGGGCCTGCCCCAGCATTTT
cdr3_aa: CASSPGRMGLPQHF
clone_size: few
d_call: NA
j_call: TRBJ1-5
v_call: TRBV18

cdr3_nt: TGTGCCACCAGCAGAGCCAGGGTGTCTGGGGCCAACGTCCTGACTTTC
cdr3_aa: CATSRARVSGANVLTF
clone_size: NA
d_call: NA
j_call: TRBJ2-6
v_call: TRBV15

cdr3_nt: TGTGCCAGCATCCACAGGGGCTACAAAGAGACCCAGTACTTC
cdr3_aa: CASIHRGYKETQYF
clone_size: NA
d_call: TRBD1
j_call: TRBJ2-5
v_call: TRBV5-6

cdr3_nt: TGTGCCAGCAGTTACTACTGGGACAGCTCCTACGAGCAGTACTTC
cdr3_aa: CASSYYWDSSYEQYF
clone_size: few
d_call: TRBD1
j_call: TRBJ2-7
v_call: TRBV6-5

cdr3_nt: TGTGCCAGCAGCCTAAGGAGTTTCAATTATTACAATGAGCAGTTCTTC
cdr3_aa: CASSLRSFNYYNEQFF
clone_size: NA
d_call: NA
j_call: TRBJ2-1
v_call: TRBV7-6

cdr3_nt: TGTGCCAGCAGTCCCGTCAGACACGGGTCCAATCAGCCCCAGCATTTT
cdr3_aa: CASSPVRHGSNQPQHF
clone_size: NA
d_call: NA
j_call: TRBJ1-5
v_call: TRBV12-3/TRBV12-4

cdr3_nt: TGTGCCACCAGCAGTGACCCAACTTTACAAGCTTTCTTT
cdr3_aa: CATSSDPTLQAFF
clone_size: NA
d_call: NA
j_call: TRBJ1-1
v_call: TRBV15

cdr3_nt: TGTGCTAGTGGTTTTTTGGATACGCAGTATTTT
cdr3_aa: CASGFLDTQYF
clone_size: NA
d_call: NA
j_call: TRBJ2-3
v_call: TRBV12-5